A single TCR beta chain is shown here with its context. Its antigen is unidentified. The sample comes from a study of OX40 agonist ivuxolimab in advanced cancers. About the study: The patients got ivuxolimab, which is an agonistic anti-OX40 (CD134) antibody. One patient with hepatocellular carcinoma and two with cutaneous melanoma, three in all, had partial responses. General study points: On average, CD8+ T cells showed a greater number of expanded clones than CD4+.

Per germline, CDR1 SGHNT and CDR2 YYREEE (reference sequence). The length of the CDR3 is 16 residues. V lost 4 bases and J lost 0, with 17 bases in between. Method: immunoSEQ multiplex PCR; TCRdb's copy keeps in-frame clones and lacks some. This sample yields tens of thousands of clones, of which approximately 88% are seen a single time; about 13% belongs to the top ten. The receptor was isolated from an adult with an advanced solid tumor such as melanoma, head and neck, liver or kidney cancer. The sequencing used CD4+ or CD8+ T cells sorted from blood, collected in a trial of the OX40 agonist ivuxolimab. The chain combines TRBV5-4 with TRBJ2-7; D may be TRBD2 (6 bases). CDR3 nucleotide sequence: TGTGCCAGCAGCGTCCTCACTAGCCCGAGCTCCTACGAGCAGTACTTC. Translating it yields CASSVLTSPSSYEQYF.